Below are 8 T cell receptor beta chains sequenced from a single sample in a study of blood T cell repertoires in COVID-19. The data were produced by immunoSEQ multiplex PCR, yet TCRdb's version contains in-frame clones alone and is incomplete. The repertoire consists of about 59,000 clones, with 75% to 85% occurring once and the leading ten covering under 7.5%. What was sequenced was peripheral blood. These receptor sequences come from a man aged 55 to 70 with acute or convalescent COVID-19.

The J gene is TRBJ1-2, the V gene TRBV18, with D possibly matching TRBD1 (6 bases). CDR1 and CDR2 (germline): KGHSH, LQKENI. This CDR3 is built from 13 residues. The CDR3 sequence is CASHGDTTGGYTF. CDR3 DNA: TGTGCGTCTCACGGGGACACTACGGGGGGCTACACCTTC.

The genes are TRBV5-8 and TRBJ2-5; 14 bases match TRBD2. J lost 1 base, V lost 4 bases, and 12 bases had no gene match. CDR1 is SGHTS and CDR2 is YDEGEE in the germline V gene. The CDR3 is made up of 19 amino acids. The DNA of the CDR3 is TGTGCCAGCAGCCGATTCTACGGACTAGCGGGGGGTTCCCAAGAGACCCAGTACTTC. Amino acids: CASSRFYGLAGGSQETQYF.

The rearrangement links TRBV20-1 to TRBJ1-1; D unclear. The CDR3 runs to 11 residues. Germline V gene sequence: CDR1 DFQATT, CDR2 SNEGSKA (reference sequence). Trimming pared 3 bases from V and 5 bases from J, leaving 7 bases between. The CDR3 sequence: CSARERTEAFF. Here the CDR3 DNA reads TGCAGTGCTAGGGAGAGAACTGAAGCTTTCTTT.

The rearrangement joins TRBV2 to TRBJ2-4; TRBD1 matches at 10 bases. The CDR3 is made up of 16 amino acids. Trimming took 4 bases from V and 4 from J; bases not matched to a gene: 7. The germline V gene encodes CDR1 SNHLY and CDR2 FYNNEI. For the CDR3, the DNA is TGTGCCAGCAGTGGACAGGGGGCGGCCGTTAAAAACATTCAGTACTTC. Residues: CASSGQGAAVKNIQYF.

The chain employs TRBV19 and TRBJ1-5, with 7 bases fitting TRBD1. The V gene's germline CDR1 is LNHDA and CDR2 SQIVND (reference sequence). Germline trimming cut 4 bases from V and 10 bases from J; bases unmatched to any gene: 10. The CDR3 totals 14 residues. For the CDR3, the DNA is TGTGCCAGTAGTACCCCTGACAGGGCCATCCCCCAGCATTTT. Residues: CASSTPDRAIPQHF.

This chain connects TRBV9 to TRBJ2-7, with 10 bases identical to TRBD2. The CDR3 extends over 17 amino acids. V dropped 0 bases and J dropped 6; count of bases not matched to a gene: 12. Germline V gives CDR1 SGDLS, CDR2 YYNGEE. CDR3 sequence: CASSVGFVTSGVGEQYF. The DNA for the CDR3 is TGTGCCAGCAGCGTAGGATTCGTCACTAGCGGGGTGGGCGAGCAGTACTTC.

The genes are TRBV15 and TRBJ2-7, with D possibly matching TRBD1 (6 bases). Trimming removed 1 base from V and 0 bases from J, with 10 bases in between. CDR1 is LNHNV, CDR2 YYDKDF, per germline (reference sequence). The CDR3 extends over 15 amino acids. CDR3 bases: TGTGCCACCAGCAGAGGACGGGACAACTCCTACGAGCAGTACTTC. It translates to CATSRGRDNSYEQYF.

This chain links TRBV6-5 with TRBJ2-1, with 11 bases identical to TRBD2. Germline V lookup: CDR1 MNHEY, CDR2 SVGAGI. Unmatched junction bases numbered 3, after V lost 6 bases and J lost 8 bases. This CDR3 is built from 13 residues. The CDR3 DNA reads TGTGCCAGCAGGGTGACTAGCGGGGATGAGCAGTTCTTC. Its translation: CASRVTSGDEQFF.